Following are 7 T cell receptor beta chains from one sample sequenced in a study of T cell repertoires in cytomegalovirus infection. TCRdb ran MiXCR on the reads and lists one entry per CDR3 protein. The sample contains approximately 910,000 distinct CDR3 sequences, more than 25% of which appear only once. Their antigen targets remain unknown. Source: cultured CD8+ T cells from PBMCs, taken from culture after CMV antigen stimulation. These TCRs come from a human donor in good health (CMV status not recorded). Some clones in this sample may be carry-over from other donors' samples.

The chain uses TRBV6-2 or TRBV6-3 and TRBJ2-7; D gene unclear. The germline V gene encodes CDR1 MNHEY and CDR2 SVGEGT. This CDR3 is built from 15 residues. V was pared by 4 bases and J by 1 base, with 14 bases between. CDR3 residues: CASSSPTLISYEQYV. As DNA, the CDR3 is TGTGCCAGCAGTTCTCCCACCCTCATATCCTACGAGCAGTACGTC.

The CDR3 is CASSQYKVTGELFF. The CDR3 DNA follows: TGTGCCAGCAGCCAGTATAAGGTCACCGGGGAGCTGTTTTTT. This chain uses TRBV7-6 with TRBJ2-2; no reliable D call. The CDR3 extends over 14 amino acids. V lost 5 bases, J lost 4 bases, and 11 bases lay in between. Germline CDR1 is SGHVS and CDR2 is FNYEAQ.

J is TRBJ1-5 and V is TRBV7-2, with D possibly being TRBD1 (5 bases). The CDR3 is made up of 15 amino acids. Deletions cut 4 bases from V and 4 bases from J, with 14 bases between. The germline CDR1 and CDR2 sequences are SGHTA and FQGNSA. Written as DNA, the CDR3 is TGTGCCAGCAGCTCTGCGGGGGGGTCGAATCAGCCCCAGCATTTT. Translated: CASSSAGGSNQPQHF. The full variable domain, with the rest looked up from reference TRBV7-2 and TRBJ1-5, is GAGVSQSPSNKVTEKGKDVELRCDPISGHTALYWYRQSLGQGLEFLIYFQGNSAPDKSGLPSDRFSAERTGGSVSTLTIQRTQQEDSAVYLCASSSAGGSNQPQHFGDGTRLSIL.

This clonotype was detected ten times or more. The gene calls are TRBV12-3 or TRBV12-4 and TRBJ1-2, with D maybe TRBD1 (5 bases). This CDR3 is 14 amino acids long. The germline V and J ends were trimmed by 6 bases and 0 bases, with 11 bases remaining between them. The CDR3 DNA reads as TGTGCCAGCAGACAGACAGCCGCTAACTATGGCTACACCTTC. Protein product: CASRQTAANYGYTF.

This clonotype occurred a few times. V and J are TRBV6-2 or TRBV6-3 and TRBJ2-2; a weak D match, TRBD2 (5 bases). The length of the CDR3 is 14 residues. The V end lost 7 bases, the J end lost 1 base, and 10 bases lay between the germline ends. Germline CDR1 is MNHEY and CDR2 is SVGEGT. The CDR3 DNA sequence: TGTGCCAGCACCCGGGCGGGGAACACCGGGGAGCTGTTTTTT. This encodes CASTRAGNTGELFF.

This clonotype has ten or more counts. V and J are TRBV6-1 and TRBJ1-1, with 8 positions matching TRBD1. J lost 1 base, V lost 5 bases, and 15 bases had no gene match. Germline CDR1 and CDR2: MNHNS and SASEGT. The CDR3 has 18 amino acids. The CDR3 sequence: CASSQAGGGTGSNTEAFF. The CDR3 nucleotides are TGTGCCAGCAGTCAGGCGGGGGGCGGGACAGGATCGAACACTGAAGCTTTCTTT.

The sample holds a few counts of this clonotype. The chain joins TRBV6-6 to TRBJ2-1, with D unclear. Per the germline V gene, CDR1 is MNHNY and CDR2 is SVGAGI (reference sequence). V lost 6 bases, J lost 8 bases, and 14 bases lay in between. This CDR3 spans 13 amino acids. Here the CDR3 DNA reads TGTGCCAGCAGACATGGTCGGCTGGATGAGCAGTTCTTC. Its protein is CASRHGRLDEQFF.